This passage covers 30 T cell receptor beta chains from one sample sequenced in a study of T cells after yellow fever vaccination. From the 5' RACE reads, TCRdb called clonotypes with MiXCR, one entry per CDR3 protein. The sample lists some 560,000 distinct CDR3 sequences; around 21% were seen once. Specimen: PBMCs, collected 15 days after the yellow fever booster vaccination. All receptors derive from a man aged 30-40 years who received the YFV17D yellow fever vaccine.

The chain combines TRBV27 with TRBJ2-7; unclear D gene. In germline, CDR1 is MNHEY, CDR2 SMNVEV (reference sequence). This CDR3 contains 14 residues. Trimming cost V 3 bases and J 3 bases, with 12 bases left between them. The chain's CDR3 is CASSFSGSVYEQYF. CDR3 nucleotide sequence: TGTGCCAGCAGTTTTTCGGGCTCCGTCTACGAGCAGTACTTC.

The J gene is TRBJ1-2, the V gene TRBV20-1; D ambiguous. The V end lost 3 bases, the J end lost 4 bases, and 9 bases lay between the germline ends. CDR1 and CDR2 from the germline V gene are DFQATT and SNEGSKA (reference sequence). The CDR3 totals 12 residues. CDR3 bases: TGCAGTGCTAGCCCCCAGAGCTATGGCTACACCTTC. Protein product: CSASPQSYGYTF.

The chain's CDR3 is CASSLVGRGSSGNTIYF. The CDR3 nucleotides read TGCGCCAGCAGCTTGGTTGGTCGGGGATCGTCGGGAAACACCATATATTTT. The V and J genes are TRBV5-1 and TRBJ1-3; no reliable D call. CDR1 is SGHRS and CDR2 is YFSETQ in the germline V gene. V lost 0 bases to trimming and J lost 4 bases, with 17 bases between them. This CDR3 comprises 17 residues.

This clonotype was counted between two and nine times. This rearrangement joins TRBV20-1 to TRBJ2-7; D may be TRBD2 (7 bases). Germline V gene lookup returns CDR1 DFQATT and CDR2 SNEGSKA (reference sequence). V lost 3 bases to trimming and J lost 4 bases, with 13 bases between them. This CDR3 spans 13 amino acids. CDR3 bases: TGCAGTGCTAGGTCCAGGGGAGGGTACGAGCAGTACTTC. Protein sequence: CSARSRGGYEQYF.

This clonotype was recorded a few times. The rearrangement links TRBV7-8 to TRBJ2-1; TRBD1 agrees at 10 bases. This CDR3 spans 17 amino acids. Germline V gene lookup returns CDR1 SGHVS and CDR2 FQNEAQ. With 7 bases clipped from V and 9 bases from J, the junction kept 18 bases outside the gene matches. The DNA of the CDR3 is TGTGCCAGCAAAGCTACATTTGGGACAGGGGAGGACGGTGAGCAGTTCTTC. Encoded protein: CASKATFGTGEDGEQFF.

This sequence joins TRBV7-9 and TRBJ2-3; TRBD2 is a possible D gene (5 bases). Trimming cost V 1 base and J 0 bases, with 11 bases left between them. The CDR3 consists of 16 residues. Germline-derived CDR1 and CDR2 are SEHNR and FQNEAQ (reference sequence). In nucleotides, the CDR3 is TGTGCCAGCAGCTTAGAGAGCGGACTCAGCACAGATACGCAGTATTTT. The encoded protein is CASSLESGLSTDTQYF.

This clonotype has just a few counts. The rearrangement links TRBV29-1 to TRBJ1-5, with D hard to call. Between the trimmed V and J ends, which lost 7 bases and 12 bases, there was a span of 16 bases. Germline loops: CDR1 SQVTM, CDR2 ANQGSEA. The CDR3 is 11 residues long. DNA for the CDR3: TGCAGCGCCCAGAAGGGCCTCCTCCAGCATTTT. Protein: CSAQKGLLQHF. Based on the CDR3 plus reference TRBV29-1 and TRBJ1-5, the full variable domain is SAVISQKPSRDICQRGTSLTIQCQVDSQVTMMFWYRQQPGQSLTLIATANQGSEATYESGFVIDKFPISRPNLTFSTLTVSNMSPEDSSIYLCSAQKGLLQHFGDGTRLSIL.

This clonotype was counted between two and nine times. The chain employs TRBV20-1 and TRBJ1-1; D unclear. This CDR3 has 12 residues. The V and J ends lost 2 bases and 4 bases respectively, with 8 bases between them. Germline CDR1 reads DFQATT; CDR2 reads SNEGSKA (reference sequence). The DNA for the CDR3 is TGCAGTGCTAGAAAGAGCGGCACTGAAGCTTTCTTT. The encoded protein is CSARKSGTEAFF.

This clonotype was observed a single time. The chain couples TRBV14 to TRBJ1-6, with no clear D. Germline values: CDR1 SGHDN, CDR2 FVKESK. This CDR3 has 15 amino acids. Trimming took 4 bases from V and 8 from J, leaving 15 bases between them. The chain's CDR3 is CASSPIRAIDSPLHF. For the CDR3, the DNA is TGTGCCAGCAGCCCTATCAGAGCAATTGATTCACCCCTCCACTTT. Complete variable domain (other parts from reference TRBV14 and TRBJ1-6): EAGVTQFPSHSVIEKGQTVTLRCDPISGHDNLYWYRRVMGKEIKFLLHFVKESKQDESGMPNNRFLAERTGGTYSTLKVQPAELEDSGVYFCASSPIRAIDSPLHFGNGTRLTVT.

The rearrangement joins TRBV11-2 to TRBJ2-4, with TRBD2 as a possible D gene (6 bases). This CDR3 has 17 residues. The V end was cut by 2 bases, the J end by 0 bases, with 14 bases between. Looked up from germline, CDR1 is SGHAT and CDR2 is FQNNGV. The CDR3 spells CASSLLWTTTAKNIQYF. The CDR3 DNA follows: TGTGCCAGCAGCTTACTGTGGACTACCACAGCCAAAAACATTCAGTACTTC.

The chain links TRBV6-5 to TRBJ1-2, with 7 bases matching TRBD1. This CDR3 is 12 amino acids long. Looked up from germline, CDR1 is MNHEY and CDR2 is SVGAGI. Trimming at V came to 7 bases and at J to 7 bases, leaving 6 bases not matched to a gene. CDR3 residues: CASTNRGGGYTF. In nucleotides, the CDR3 is TGTGCCAGCACCAACAGGGGAGGTGGCTACACCTTC.

In DNA, the CDR3 is TGCAGCGTCCGGGGGAATTCAGATACTCGTAACTATGGCTACACCTTC. It specifies CSVRGNSDTRNYGYTF. The genes are TRBV29-1 and TRBJ1-2; D is possibly TRBD1 (5 bases). Trimming left V 6 bases short and J 1 base short, with 21 bases between. The length of the CDR3 is 16 residues. CDR1 is SQVTM and CDR2 is ANQGSEA in the germline V gene.

This clonotype was found a few times. The chain is built from TRBV15 and TRBJ2-7; unclear D gene. This CDR3 has 13 residues. Trimming left V 4 bases short and J 2 bases short, with 9 bases between. Germline-derived CDR1 and CDR2 are LNHNV and YYDKDF (reference sequence). The CDR3 region has the DNA TGTGCCACCAGCACCGGCAACACCTACGAGCAGTACTTC. It encodes CATSTGNTYEQYF.

This clonotype came up a few times. This chain connects TRBV20-1 to TRBJ2-2, with 7 positions matching TRBD2. CDR3 length: 17 amino acids. V shed 1 base and J 4 bases; nucleotides not matched to a gene: 12. Germline V gives CDR1 DFQATT, CDR2 SNEGSKA (reference sequence). CDR3 protein: CSARGGGGRGSTGELFF. CDR3 nucleotide sequence: TGCAGTGCTAGAGGGGGAGGCGGGAGAGGATCCACCGGGGAGCTGTTTTTT.

V and J are TRBV27 and TRBJ2-5; D is ambiguous. The length of the CDR3 is 13 residues. CDR1 and CDR2 from the germline V gene are MNHEY and SMNVEV (reference sequence). V lost 3 bases to trimming and J lost 0 bases, with 5 bases between them. In nucleotides, the CDR3 is TGTGCCAGCAGTTTTCGAAACCAAGAGACCCAGTACTTC. This encodes CASSFRNQETQYF.

This clonotype was seen only a few times. The chain recombines TRBV24-1 with TRBJ2-1, with 9 bases lining up with TRBD1. This CDR3 region has 16 residues. V gave up 2 bases and J gave up 5 bases; unmatched junction bases: 6. In germline, CDR1 is KGHDR, CDR2 SFDVKD. CDR3 sequence: CATSDSGQGKDNEQFF. CDR3 DNA sequence: TGTGCCACCAGTGATTCCGGACAGGGGAAGGACAATGAGCAGTTCTTC.

J is TRBJ2-3 and V is TRBV3-1; 8 nucleotides align to TRBD2. V shed 4 bases and J 4 bases; nucleotides not matched to a gene: 7. This CDR3 has 15 amino acids. CDR1 is LGHDT, CDR2 YNNKEL, per germline (reference sequence). CDR3 nucleotide sequence: TGTGCCAGCAGCCGGGAGCGGGAGTTGGCAGATACGCAGTATTTT. It is translated as CASSRERELADTQYF.

This clonotype came up many times. The chain is built from TRBV7-2 and TRBJ1-3, with D possibly TRBD1 on 6 matching bases. Germline CDR1 is SGHTA and CDR2 is FQGNSA. The length of the CDR3 is 15 residues. V gave up 5 bases and J gave up 2 bases, with 13 bases separating them. The DNA for the CDR3 is TGTGCCAGCAGCAACTTACAGGGAGCTGGAAACACCATATATTTT. Translation gives CASSNLQGAGNTIYF.

The chain employs TRBV20-1 and TRBJ2-1; D unresolved. This CDR3 contains 14 residues. The V gene's germline CDR1 is DFQATT and CDR2 SNEGSKA (reference sequence). V was cut by 7 bases and J by 7 bases, with 20 bases left in between. The CDR3 region is CSVRAGALTNEQFF. CDR3 coding DNA: TGCAGTGTCAGAGCCGGAGCCCTTACAAATGAGCAGTTCTTC.

V usage is TRBV12-3 or TRBV12-4 and J usage is TRBJ2-7; D is unclear. This CDR3 spans 14 amino acids. V lost 2 bases to trimming and J lost 0 bases, with 8 bases between them. This CDR3 is CASSLSSNSYEQYF. As DNA, the CDR3 is TGTGCCAGCAGTTTATCCTCGAACTCCTACGAGCAGTACTTC.

This sequence joins TRBV18 and TRBJ2-5, with D possibly called TRBD1 or TRBD2 (5 bases each). The CDR3 extends over 16 amino acids. Germline loops: CDR1 KGHSH, CDR2 LQKENI. Deletions cut 3 bases from V and 4 bases from J, with 18 bases between. DNA of the CDR3: TGTGCCAGCTCACCGAGCGGAAAGGGGAGAGGAGAGACCCAGTACTTC. This sequence encodes CASSPSGKGRGETQYF.

This clonotype came up a few times. The chain has TRBV5-1 and TRBJ2-2, with TRBD2 matching over 9 bases. CDR1 and CDR2 (germline): SGHRS, YFSETQ. The CDR3 covers 17 residues. V was clipped by 4 bases and J by 2 bases; unmatched bases: 9. The DNA for the CDR3 is TGCGCCAGCAGCCAAACCCTAGCGGGATCAAACACCGGGGAGCTGTTTTTT. This gives the protein CASSQTLAGSNTGELFF.

This clonotype was observed at least ten times. V gene TRBV20-1 combines with J gene TRBJ2-5; 9 bases fit TRBD2. The CDR3 extends over 14 amino acids. CDR1 DFQATT and CDR2 SNEGSKA come from the germline V gene (reference sequence). The J segment lost 7 bases and the V segment lost 3 bases, leaving 9 bases of the junction unmatched. DNA of the CDR3: TGCAGTGCTAGCTCCGGGACTAGCCGGACGACCCAGTACTTC. It translates to CSASSGTSRTTQYF.

The CDR3 protein is CSARGSSGSTDTQYF. Here the CDR3 DNA reads TGCAGTGCTAGAGGGTCTAGCGGGAGCACAGATACGCAGTATTTT. The chain carries TRBV20-1 and TRBJ2-3, with 8 bases that match TRBD2. Per germline, CDR1 DFQATT and CDR2 SNEGSKA (reference sequence). CDR3 size: 15 residues. V shed 1 base and J 0 bases; nucleotides not matched to a gene: 3.

The chain has TRBV3-1 and TRBJ2-7, with TRBD2 matching over 7 bases. Germline CDR1 LGHDT, CDR2 YNNKEL (reference sequence). The CDR3 extends over 15 amino acids. V trimming: 0 bases; J trimming: 4 bases; junction bases outside the gene matches: 6. As DNA, the CDR3 is TGTGCCAGCAGCCAAGATCTGGCTAGCGGTTACGAGCAGTACTTC. Encoded protein: CASSQDLASGYEQYF.

The rearrangement links TRBV20-1 to TRBJ1-6; maybe TRBD1 (5 bases). The germline V gene has CDR1 DFQATT and CDR2 SNEGSKA (reference sequence). V was clipped by 6 bases and J by 7 bases, with 13 bases between them. The CDR3 contains 13 residues. The CDR3 here is CSARRDPNSPLHF. The DNA for the CDR3 is TGCAGTGCACGCCGGGACCCCAATTCACCCCTCCACTTT.

This chain uses TRBV7-3 with TRBJ2-3; D may be TRBD1 or TRBD2 (5 bases each). The V and J ends lost 2 bases and 8 bases respectively, with 11 bases between them. The germline V gene has CDR1 SGHTA and CDR2 FQGTGA. The CDR3 consists of 13 residues. The CDR3 region has the DNA TGTGCCAGCAGCTTATTGGGGGAAGGTACGCAGTATTTT. Protein sequence: CASSLLGEGTQYF.

The J gene is TRBJ2-1, the V gene TRBV7-9; D is undetermined. V lost 1 base and J lost 4, with 8 bases in between. CDR1 is SEHNR and CDR2 is FQNEAQ in the germline V gene (reference sequence). CDR3 length: 14 amino acids. CDR3 DNA sequence: TGTGCCAGCAGCTTAGGGTCTCAGTACAATGAGCAGTTCTTC. It translates to CASSLGSQYNEQFF. The whole variable domain, remainder taken from reference TRBV7-9 and TRBJ2-1, is DTGVSQNPRHKITKRGQNVTFRCDPISEHNRLYWYRQTLGQGPEFLTYFQNEAQLEKSRLLSDRFSAERPKGSFSTLEIQRTEQGDSAMYLCASSLGSQYNEQFFGPGTRLTVL.

The chain recombines TRBV10-3 with TRBJ2-7; D might be TRBD1 (6 bases). CDR1 and CDR2 from the germline V gene are ENHRY and SYGVKD. This CDR3 is built from 15 residues. V shed 3 bases and J shed 1 base, with 13 bases lying between them. The CDR3 DNA sequence: TGTGCCATCAGTGAAGAGGGGGTGTTGTCCTACGAGCAGTACTTC. As protein: CAISEEGVLSYEQYF.

J is TRBJ2-1 and V is TRBV7-2; D is undetermined. This CDR3 spans 12 amino acids. CDR1 and CDR2 (germline): SGHTA, FQGNSA. Between the trimmed V and J ends, which lost 0 bases and 9 bases, there was a span of 6 bases. CDR3 bases: TGTGCCAGCAGCTTAGCCTTGACTGAGCAGTTCTTC. Translated: CASSLALTEQFF.